This T cell receptor (beta chain) was found in a study of T cells in Graves' hyperthyroidism and ophthalmopathy. Study results and caveats: Ophthalmopathy was separated from stable hyperthyroidism by a 13 V-J model. Within blood appeared most thyroid clonotypes that had expanded above 0.001.

V lost 4 bases, J lost 2 bases, and 21 bases lay in between. The CDR3 has 16 residues. The germline gives CDR1 SQVTM, CDR2 ANQGSEA. A note on this clonotype: The antigen remains unidentified.

TCR beta CDR3 regions were amplified from RNA. First-round RT-PCR of the TCR CDR3 relied on the HTBI primer set. TCRdb recomputed calls from the multiplex PCR reads with MiXCR, one row per CDR3 protein. The repertoire has fewer than 900,000 distinct CDR3 sequences, roughly 20% of them found once; the top ten carry approximately 16%. Newly diagnosed hyperthyroidism, duration under 2 months, in patients aged 18 to 65. Around 10 ml of fresh peripheral blood supplied the PBMCs. This TCR was sampled from a woman aged 45-65 years with Graves' hyperthyroidism that later progressed to Graves' ophthalmopathy. The J gene is TRBJ2-7, the V gene TRBV29-1; tentative D call: TRBD1 (6 bases). The sequencing input was blood. The CDR3 loop is CSVVRNYLQGTYEQYF. In DNA, the CDR3 is TGCAGCGTTGTTCGTAACTACTTACAGGGAACCTACGAGCAGTACTTC.